A selection of T cell receptor beta chains follows, all from one sample in a study of blood T cell repertoires in COVID-19. Generated by immunoSEQ multiplex PCR, the TCRdb table keeps only in-frame clones and is missing some. The table lists roughly 200,000 clones, roughly 82% of them singletons. The sequenced sample was peripheral blood. These receptors were taken from a woman between 55 and 75 years old with COVID-19, enrolled during active disease. The CDR3 runs from the conserved cysteine through the conserved F or W. The D gene is left open where the match is weak. Clone size appears in some rows only: once, few, many, or a class for an expanded clone.

d_call j_call clone_size v_call cdr3_aa cdr3_nt
- TRBJ2-7 - TRBV7-2 CASSLLRGSYEQYF TGTGCCAGCAGCTTACTCAGAGGATCCTACGAGCAGTACTTC
TRBD1 TRBJ1-4 few TRBV6-1 CASSESGTGREKLFF TGTGCCAGCAGTGAATCCGGGACAGGGAGAGAAAAACTGTTTTTT
- TRBJ1-5 - TRBV2 CASSNSLGPQHF TGTGCCAGCAGCAACTCCCTTGGGCCCCAGCATTTT
- TRBJ2-3 - TRBV19 CASGEGGTDTQYF TGTGCCAGTGGGGAAGGGGGAACAGATACGCAGTATTTT
TRBD1 TRBJ1-3 few TRBV5-1 CASSPGTDSGNTIYF TGCGCCAGCAGCCCCGGGACAGACTCTGGAAACACCATATATTTT
TRBD2 TRBJ2-7 once TRBV29-1 CSVESGGGREQYF TGCAGCGTTGAAAGTGGGGGAGGGCGCGAGCAGTACTTC
- TRBJ2-2 - TRBV6-5 CASSRGNTGELFF TGTGCCAGCAGCAGGGGCAACACCGGGGAGCTGTTTTTT
- TRBJ2-1 many TRBV19 CASSITGIGNEQFF TGTGCCAGTAGTATTACAGGGATCGGCAATGAGCAGTTCTTC
- TRBJ1-5 - TRBV7-8 CASNSREGEQPQHF TGTGCCAGCAACTCCCGGGAGGGGGAACAGCCCCAGCATTTT
TRBD1 TRBJ1-3 - TRBV6-6 CASSSRQGAVGNTIYF TGTGCCAGCAGTTCTCGACAGGGAGCTGTTGGAAACACCATATATTTT
- TRBJ1-4 - TRBV5-1 CASSLAGDPLEKLFF TGCGCCAGCAGCTTGGCGGGGGATCCCTTAGAAAAACTGTTTTTT
TRBD2 TRBJ2-1 - TRBV18 CASSRTSGWASYNEQFF TGTGCCAGCTCACGGACTAGCGGGTGGGCGTCCTACAATGAGCAGTTCTTC
- TRBJ1-5 once TRBV15 CATSRDYRGNQPQHF TGTGCCACCAGCAGAGATTACAGGGGCAATCAGCCCCAGCATTTT
- TRBJ1-5 - TRBV2 CASSVYSNQPQHF TGTGCCAGCAGTGTGTATAGCAATCAGCCCCAGCATTTT
TRBD1 TRBJ1-5 - TRBV9 CASSPETGGSGQPQHF TGTGCCAGCAGCCCGGAGACAGGGGGATCAGGACAGCCCCAGCATTTT
TRBD1 TRBJ2-1 - TRBV20-1 CSASDRGAYNEQFF TGCAGTGCTAGTGACAGGGGCGCCTACAATGAGCAGTTCTTC
TRBD2 TRBJ2-2 - TRBV25-1 CASSGGLDPPGELFF TGTGCCAGCAGTGGGGGACTAGATCCTCCCGGGGAGCTGTTTTTT
TRBD1 TRBJ2-7 - TRBV6-5 CASPLIRGQLYEQYF TGTGCCAGCCCTTTAATCAGGGGGCAACTCTACGAGCAGTACTTC
TRBD2 TRBJ2-7 - TRBV9 CASSAGTSGSYEQYF TGTGCCAGCAGCGCCGGGACTAGCGGCTCCTACGAGCAGTACTTC
TRBD1 TRBJ1-6 - TRBV7-2 CASSLDGIRRTGVGSPLHF TGTGCCAGCAGCTTAGATGGGATAAGGCGGACAGGGGTTGGATCACCCCTCCACTTT
- TRBJ1-5 - TRBV6-6 CASSYGGGNQPQHF TGTGCCAGCAGTTACGGGGGAGGAAATCAGCCCCAGCATTTT
- TRBJ2-1 - TRBV27 CASSLQMAEFWPSNEQFF TGTGCCAGCAGTTTACAGATGGCCGAGTTCTGGCCTAGTAATGAGCAGTTCTTC
- TRBJ1-2 - TRBV7-9 CASSLDGEGFFFNYGYTF TGTGCCAGCAGCTTAGATGGGGAGGGTTTCTTCTTTAACTATGGCTACACCTTC
TRBD2 TRBJ2-1 - TRBV11-2 CASSLGIGSGYSSYNEQFF TGTGCCAGCAGCTTAGGGATAGGTAGCGGGTACTCGTCCTACAATGAGCAGTTCTTC
TRBD1 TRBJ1-2 - TRBV3-1/TRBV3-2 CASSQEEFRDRPTYGYTF TGTGCCAGCAGCCAAGAGGAATTCCGGGACAGGCCGACCTATGGCTACACCTTC
- TRBJ2-7 - TRBV24-1 CATSVGGGGYEQYF TGTGCCACCAGTGTTGGAGGAGGAGGCTACGAGCAGTACTTC
- TRBJ2-3 - TRBV27 CASSLPIGDTQYF TGTGCCAGCAGTCTCCCGATCGGAGATACGCAGTATTTT
- TRBJ2-2 - TRBV7-6 CASSLAQGDFHTGELFF TGTGCCAGCAGCTTAGCCCAGGGGGACTTCCACACCGGGGAGCTGTTTTTT